Sequencing of this T cell receptor beta chain was carried out in a study of beta chain features in type 1 diabetes. Study outcomes and limitations: Shorter TCRB CDR3s, moderately but significantly so, marked every one of the four CD4+ subsets in Type 1 diabetes patients. Compared to healthy donors, patients appeared to have naive, central memory and Treg TCRB repertoires that were more alike.

This CDR3 is 12 amino acids long. The authors reverse transcribed all of the isolated RNA, so sequencing captured expressed TCRB transcripts. Produced via immunoSEQ multiplex PCR; TCRdb's table is partial and in-frame only. The sample shows hundreds of thousands of clones, around 15% of them seen only once. This clone was counted a few times. The antigen is undetermined. Donors underwent one heparinised blood draw, 90 to 150 mL on average. The V and J genes are TRBV21-1 and TRBJ2-7; TRBD2 is taken as the D call from the table, unchecked against the DNA. TRBV21-1 is a pseudogene locus. This TCR was recovered from a man aged 18 to 29 with type 1 diabetes. The specimen sequenced was naive CD4+ T cells from blood. CDR3 sequence reads: CASSKAGGRRYF. As DNA, the CDR3 is TGTGCCAGCAGCAAAGCCGGAGGCCGGCGGTACTTC.